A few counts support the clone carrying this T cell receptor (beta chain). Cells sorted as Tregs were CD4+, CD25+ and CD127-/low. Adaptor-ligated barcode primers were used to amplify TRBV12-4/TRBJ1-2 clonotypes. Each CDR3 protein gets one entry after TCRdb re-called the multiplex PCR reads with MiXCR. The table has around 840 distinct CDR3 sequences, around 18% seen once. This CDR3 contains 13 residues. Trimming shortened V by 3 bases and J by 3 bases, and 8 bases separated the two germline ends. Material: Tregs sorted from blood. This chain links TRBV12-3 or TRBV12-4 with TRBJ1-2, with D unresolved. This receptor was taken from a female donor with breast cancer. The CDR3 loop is CASSLGGYYGYTF. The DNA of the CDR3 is TGTGCCAGCAGTTTGGGCGGTTACTATGGCTACACCTTC.